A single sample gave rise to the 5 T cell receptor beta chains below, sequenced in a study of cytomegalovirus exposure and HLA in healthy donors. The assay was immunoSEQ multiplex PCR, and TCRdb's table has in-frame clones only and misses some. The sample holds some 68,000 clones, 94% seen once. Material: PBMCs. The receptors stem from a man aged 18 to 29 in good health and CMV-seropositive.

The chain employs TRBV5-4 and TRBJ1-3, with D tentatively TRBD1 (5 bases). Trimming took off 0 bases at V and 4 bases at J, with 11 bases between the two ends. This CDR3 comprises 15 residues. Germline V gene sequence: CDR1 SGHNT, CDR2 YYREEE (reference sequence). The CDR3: CASSLEWRDGNTIYF. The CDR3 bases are TGTGCCAGCAGCTTGGAGTGGAGGGACGGAAACACCATATATTTT.

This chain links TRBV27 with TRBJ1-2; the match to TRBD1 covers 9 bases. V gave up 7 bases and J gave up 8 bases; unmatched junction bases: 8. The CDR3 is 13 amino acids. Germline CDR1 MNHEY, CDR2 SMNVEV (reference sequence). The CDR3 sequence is CASTSTGTGGYTF. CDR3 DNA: TGTGCCAGCACCTCAACTGGGACAGGGGGCTACACCTTC.

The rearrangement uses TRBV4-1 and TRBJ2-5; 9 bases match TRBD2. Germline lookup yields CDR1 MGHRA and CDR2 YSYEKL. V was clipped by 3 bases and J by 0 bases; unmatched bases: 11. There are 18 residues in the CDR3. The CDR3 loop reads CASSHPGAAGGDQETQYF. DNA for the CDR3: TGCGCCAGCAGCCATCCGGGGGCGGCGGGGGGGGACCAAGAGACCCAGTACTTC.

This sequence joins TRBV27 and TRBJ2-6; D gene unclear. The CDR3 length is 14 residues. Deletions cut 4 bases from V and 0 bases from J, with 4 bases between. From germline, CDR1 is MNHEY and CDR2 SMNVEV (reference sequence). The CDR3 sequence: CASSSHSGANVLTF. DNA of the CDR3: TGTGCCAGCAGTTCCCACTCTGGGGCCAACGTCCTGACTTTC. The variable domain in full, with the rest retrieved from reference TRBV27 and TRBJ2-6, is EAQVTQNPRYLITVTGKKLTVTCSQNMNHEYMSWYRQDPGLGLRQIYYSMNVEVTDKGDVPEGYKVSRKEKRNFPLILESPSPNQTSLYFCASSSHSGANVLTFGAGSRLTVL.

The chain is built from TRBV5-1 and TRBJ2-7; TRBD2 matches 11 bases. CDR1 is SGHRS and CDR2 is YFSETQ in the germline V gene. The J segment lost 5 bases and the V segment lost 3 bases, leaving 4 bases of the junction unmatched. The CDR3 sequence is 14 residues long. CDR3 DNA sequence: TGCGCCAGCAGCTCCGGGACTAGCGGAAACGAGCAGTACTTC. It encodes CASSSGTSGNEQYF. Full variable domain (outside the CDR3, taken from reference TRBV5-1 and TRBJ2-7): KAGVTQTPRYLIKTRGQQVTLSCSPISGHRSVSWYQQTPGQGLQFLFEYFSETQRNKGNFPGRFSGRQFSNSRSEMNVSTLELGDSALYLCASSSGTSGNEQYFGPGTRLTVT.